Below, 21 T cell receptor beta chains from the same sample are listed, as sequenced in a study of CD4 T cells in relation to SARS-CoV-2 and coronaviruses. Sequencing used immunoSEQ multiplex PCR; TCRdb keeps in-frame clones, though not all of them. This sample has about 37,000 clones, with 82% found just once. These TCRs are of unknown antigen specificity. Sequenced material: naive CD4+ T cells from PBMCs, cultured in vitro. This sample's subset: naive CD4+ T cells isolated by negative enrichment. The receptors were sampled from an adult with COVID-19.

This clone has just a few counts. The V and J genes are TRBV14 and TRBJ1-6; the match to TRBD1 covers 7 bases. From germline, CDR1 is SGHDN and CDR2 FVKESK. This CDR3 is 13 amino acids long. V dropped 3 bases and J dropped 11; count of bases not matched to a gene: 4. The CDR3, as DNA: TGTGCCAGCAGCCAGACAGGGCGGGCACCCCTCCACTTT. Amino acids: CASSQTGRAPLHF.

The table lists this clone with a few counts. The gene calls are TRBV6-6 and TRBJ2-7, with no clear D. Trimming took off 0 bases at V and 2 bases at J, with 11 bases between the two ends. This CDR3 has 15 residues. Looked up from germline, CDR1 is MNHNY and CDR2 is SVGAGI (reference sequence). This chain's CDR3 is CASSYSSPGTYEQYF. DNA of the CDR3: TGTGCCAGCAGTTACTCGTCCCCAGGAACCTACGAGCAGTACTTC.

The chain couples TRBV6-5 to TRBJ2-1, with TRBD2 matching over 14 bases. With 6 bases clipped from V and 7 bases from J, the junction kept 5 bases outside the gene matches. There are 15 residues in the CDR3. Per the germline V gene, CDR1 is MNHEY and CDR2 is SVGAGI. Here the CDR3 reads CASSQGLAGANEQFF. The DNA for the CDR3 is TGTGCCAGCAGCCAGGGACTAGCGGGAGCTAATGAGCAGTTCTTC.

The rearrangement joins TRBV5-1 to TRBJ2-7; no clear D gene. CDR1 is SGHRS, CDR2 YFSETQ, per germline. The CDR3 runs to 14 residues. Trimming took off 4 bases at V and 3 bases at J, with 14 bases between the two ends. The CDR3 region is CASSKEGVHYEQYF. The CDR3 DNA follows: TGCGCCAGCAGCAAAGAAGGCGTCCACTACGAGCAGTACTTC.

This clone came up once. CDR3 loop: CASSTNDIRDRSGYGYTF. CDR3 nucleotides: TGTGCCAGCAGCACCAACGACATCCGGGACAGGTCGGGCTATGGCTACACCTTC. The chain combines TRBV7-2 with TRBJ1-2; 8 positions match TRBD1. There are 18 residues in the CDR3. The V gene's germline CDR1 is SGHTA and CDR2 FQGNSA. V shed 5 bases, J shed 4 bases, and the junction held 18 bases outside the gene matches.

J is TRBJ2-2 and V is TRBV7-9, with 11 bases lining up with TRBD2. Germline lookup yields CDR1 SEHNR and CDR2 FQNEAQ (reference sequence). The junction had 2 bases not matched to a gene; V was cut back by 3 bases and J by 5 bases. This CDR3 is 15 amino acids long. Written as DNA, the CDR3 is TGTGCCAGCAGCTTTAGACTAGCGGGAACCGGGGAGCTGTTTTTT. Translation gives CASSFRLAGTGELFF.

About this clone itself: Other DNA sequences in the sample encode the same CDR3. CDR3 protein: CASSLGGAGSYEQYF. CDR3 DNA: TGTGCCAGCAGCTTGGGGGGGGCAGGATCCTACGAGCAGTACTTC. The J gene is TRBJ2-7, the V gene TRBV5-4; possibly TRBD1 or TRBD2 for D (6 bases each). CDR3 size: 15 residues. Germline values: CDR1 SGHNT, CDR2 YYREEE (reference sequence). V lost 0 bases to trimming and J lost 1 base, with 11 bases between them. The full variable domain, with the rest looked up from reference TRBV5-4 and TRBJ2-7, is ETGVTQSPTHLIKTRGQQVTLRCSSQSGHNTVSWYQQALGQGPQFIFQYYREEENGRGNFPPRFSGLQFPNYSSELNVNALELDDSALYLCASSLGGAGSYEQYFGPGTRLTVT.

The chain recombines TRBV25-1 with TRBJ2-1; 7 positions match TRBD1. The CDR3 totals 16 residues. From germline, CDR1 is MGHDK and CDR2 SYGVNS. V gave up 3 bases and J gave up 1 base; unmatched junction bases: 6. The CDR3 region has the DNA TGTGCCAGCAGTGACCTACAGGGGCCATCCTACAATGAGCAGTTCTTC. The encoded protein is CASSDLQGPSYNEQFF.

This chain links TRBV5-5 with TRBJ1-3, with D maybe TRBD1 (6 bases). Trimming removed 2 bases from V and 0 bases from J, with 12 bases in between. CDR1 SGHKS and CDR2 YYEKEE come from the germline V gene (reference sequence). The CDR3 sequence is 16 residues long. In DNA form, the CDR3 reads TGTGCCAGCAGCTTAAGGGGGTCGAGCTCTGGAAACACCATATATTTT. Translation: CASSLRGSSSGNTIYF.

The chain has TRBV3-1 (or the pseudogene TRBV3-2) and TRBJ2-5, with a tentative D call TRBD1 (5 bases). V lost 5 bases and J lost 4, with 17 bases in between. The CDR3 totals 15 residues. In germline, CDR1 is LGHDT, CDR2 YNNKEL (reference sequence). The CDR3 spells CASSSARDRVETQYF. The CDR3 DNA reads TGTGCCAGCAGCTCAGCCCGAGACAGAGTAGAGACCCAGTACTTC.

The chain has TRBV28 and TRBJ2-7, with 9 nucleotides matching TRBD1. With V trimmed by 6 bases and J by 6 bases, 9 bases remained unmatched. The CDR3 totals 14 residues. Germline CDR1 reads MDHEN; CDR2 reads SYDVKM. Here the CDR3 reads CASRVTGGIGEQYF. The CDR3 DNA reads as TGTGCCAGCAGAGTGACAGGGGGTATTGGCGAGCAGTACTTC.

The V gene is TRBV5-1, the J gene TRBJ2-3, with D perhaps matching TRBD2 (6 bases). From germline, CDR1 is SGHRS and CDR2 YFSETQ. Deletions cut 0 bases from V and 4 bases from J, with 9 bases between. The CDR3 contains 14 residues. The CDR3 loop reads CASSLEIAADTQYF. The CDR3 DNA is TGCGCCAGCAGCTTGGAGATAGCGGCAGATACGCAGTATTTT.

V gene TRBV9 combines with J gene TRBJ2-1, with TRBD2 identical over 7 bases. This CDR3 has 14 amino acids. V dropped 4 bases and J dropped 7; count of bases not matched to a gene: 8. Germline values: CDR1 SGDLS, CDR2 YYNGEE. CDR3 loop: CASSRGGWENEQFF. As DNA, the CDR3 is TGTGCCAGCAGCAGGGGAGGGTGGGAGAATGAGCAGTTCTTC.

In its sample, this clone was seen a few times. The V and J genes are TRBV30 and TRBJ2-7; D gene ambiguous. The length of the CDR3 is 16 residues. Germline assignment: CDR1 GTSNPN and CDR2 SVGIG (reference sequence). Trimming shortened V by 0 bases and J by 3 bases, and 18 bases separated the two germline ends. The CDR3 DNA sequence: TGTGCCTGGAGTGTAAGGGCAGGAACAACTGTCTACGAGCAGTACTTC. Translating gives CAWSVRAGTTVYEQYF.

The CDR3 protein is CASSLDIYTEAFF. CDR3 bases: TGTGCCAGCAGTCTGGACATTTACACTGAAGCTTTCTTT. The chain recombines TRBV28 with TRBJ1-1; a weak D match, TRBD1 (5 bases). With 5 bases removed from V and 3 bases from J, the gap between germline ends came to 10 bases. From germline, CDR1 is MDHEN and CDR2 SYDVKM. The CDR3 spans 13 residues. Filled out from reference TRBV28 and TRBJ1-1, the complete variable domain reads DVKVTQSSRYLVKRTGEKVFLECVQDMDHENMFWYRQDPGLGLRLIYFSYDVKMKEKGDIPEGYSVSREKKERFSLILESASTNQTSMYLCASSLDIYTEAFFGQGTRLTVV.

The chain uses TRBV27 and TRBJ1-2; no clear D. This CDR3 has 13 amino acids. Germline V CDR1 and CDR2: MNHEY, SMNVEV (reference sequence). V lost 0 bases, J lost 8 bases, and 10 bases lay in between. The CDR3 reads CASSLSGGSGYTF. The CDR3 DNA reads TGTGCCAGCAGTTTATCCGGCGGATCGGGCTACACCTTC.

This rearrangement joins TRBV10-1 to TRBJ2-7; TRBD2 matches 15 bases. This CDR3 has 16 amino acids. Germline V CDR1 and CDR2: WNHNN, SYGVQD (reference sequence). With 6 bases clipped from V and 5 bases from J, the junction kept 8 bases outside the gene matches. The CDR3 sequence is CASSQGLAGGKDEQYF. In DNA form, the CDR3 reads TGCGCCAGCAGCCAGGGACTAGCGGGAGGAAAGGACGAGCAGTACTTC.

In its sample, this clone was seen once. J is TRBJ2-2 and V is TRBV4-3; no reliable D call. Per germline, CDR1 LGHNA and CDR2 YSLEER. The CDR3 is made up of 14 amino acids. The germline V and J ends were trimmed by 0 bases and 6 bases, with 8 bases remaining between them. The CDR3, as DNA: TGCGCCAGCAGCCAAGATACCCTCCCCGGGGAGCTGTTTTTT. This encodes CASSQDTLPGELFF.

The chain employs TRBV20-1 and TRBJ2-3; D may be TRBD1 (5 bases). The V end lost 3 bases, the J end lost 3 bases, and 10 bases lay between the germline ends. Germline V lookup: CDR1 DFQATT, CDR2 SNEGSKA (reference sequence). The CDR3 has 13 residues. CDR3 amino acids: CSASSQGTDTQYF. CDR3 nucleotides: TGCAGTGCTAGTTCCCAGGGTACAGATACGCAGTATTTT.

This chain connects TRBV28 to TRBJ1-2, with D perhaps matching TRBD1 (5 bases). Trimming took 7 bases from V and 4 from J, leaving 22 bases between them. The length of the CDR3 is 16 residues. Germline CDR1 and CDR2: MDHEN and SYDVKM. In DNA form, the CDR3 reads TGTGCCAGCACTGCCGACAGCGCGCCGTCCGGCTATGGCTACACCTTC. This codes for CASTADSAPSGYGYTF.

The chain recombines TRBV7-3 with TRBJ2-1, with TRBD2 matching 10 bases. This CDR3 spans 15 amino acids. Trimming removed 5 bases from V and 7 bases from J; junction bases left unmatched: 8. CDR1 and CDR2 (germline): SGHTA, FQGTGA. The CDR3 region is CASSRTSGNINEQFF. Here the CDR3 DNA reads TGTGCCAGCAGCCGCACTAGCGGGAATATTAATGAGCAGTTCTTC.